Listed below are T cell receptor beta chains from one sample, sequenced in a study of cytomegalovirus exposure and HLA in healthy donors. Sequenced by immunoSEQ multiplex PCR; TCRdb stores in-frame clones only, minus some. The profile shows 150,000 or so clones, approximately 86% of them singletons. Input material: PBMCs. Receptors originate from a woman between 18 and 29 years old in good health and CMV-seronegative. The CDR3 runs from the conserved cysteine through the conserved F or W. The D gene is left open where the match is weak. Size is stated for part of the rows, as once, few or many counts, or as a class when the clone is expanded.

>.|TRBV20-1|TRBJ1-2|11|TRBD1
CSARQGYGYTF
TGCAGTGCGAGACAGGGTTATGGCTACACCTTC
>.|TRBV6-1|TRBJ2-7|13|.
CASGGTGPYEQYF
TGTGCCAGCGGCGGGACGGGACCCTACGAGCAGTACTTC
>.|TRBV30|TRBJ1-1|11|.
CAWEEGGKAFF
TGTGCCTGGGAGGAAGGCGGGAAAGCTTTCTTT
>.|TRBV6-6|TRBJ2-1|16|TRBD2
CASSPSTTGGYNEQFF
TGTGCCAGCAGCCCTTCGACTACGGGAGGCTACAATGAGCAGTTCTTC
>.|TRBV28|TRBJ1-1|12|.
CASSLPTRQAFF
TGTGCCAGCAGTTTACCGACTCGGCAGGCTTTCTTT
>.|TRBV20-1|TRBJ1-2|11|TRBD1
CSARDRDGYTF
TGCAGTGCCAGGGACAGGGATGGCTACACCTTC
>.|TRBV6-5|TRBJ1-2|16|.
CASSYSISADYYGYTF
TGTGCCAGCAGTTACTCGATTTCGGCCGACTACTATGGCTACACCTTC
>.|TRBV7-8|TRBJ2-5|14|.
CASSLSDPQETQYF
TGTGCCAGCAGCTTAAGCGACCCCCAAGAGACCCAGTACTTC
>.|TRBV28|TRBJ1-3|15|.
CASQDRLGGGNTIYF
TGTGCCAGCCAGGACCGACTGGGGGGTGGAAACACCATATATTTT
>.|TRBV19|TRBJ1-5|15|TRBD1
CASSPQGVINQPQHF
TGTGCCAGTAGTCCTCAGGGGGTCATCAATCAGCCCCAGCATTTT
>.|TRBV7-2|TRBJ2-1|12|.
CASGTFGNEQFF
TGTGCCAGCGGGACTTTTGGTAATGAGCAGTTCTTC
>.|TRBV27|TRBJ2-5|14|.
CASRSGESRETQYF
TGTGCCAGCAGGTCAGGGGAGTCCCGGGAGACCCAGTACTTC
>.|TRBV5-1|TRBJ2-1|16|TRBD2
CASSLAGGRSYNEQFF
TGCGCCAGCAGCTTGGCGGGGGGACGCTCCTACAATGAGCAGTTCTTC
>few|TRBV27|TRBJ2-2|21|TRBD2
CASSLHPTFAGGPGRTGELFF
TGTGCCAGCAGTTTACACCCCACCTTCGCGGGAGGGCCGGGGCGAACCGGGGAGCTGTTTTTT
>.|TRBV6-5|TRBJ2-7|12|.
CASSQGSYEQYF
TGTGCCAGTTCACAGGGCTCCTACGAGCAGTACTTC
>.|TRBV4-2|TRBJ2-5|14|.
CASSQGPSSETQYF
TGTGCCAGCAGCCAAGGTCCTAGTTCCGAGACCCAGTACTTC
>.|TRBV7-3|TRBJ2-3|13|.
CASSSVPPHTQYF
TGTGCCAGCAGCTCAGTCCCCCCGCATACGCAGTATTTT
>once|TRBV7-6|TRBJ1-6|15|TRBD1
CASRAGTGSTSPLHF
TGTGCCAGCAGAGCCGGGACAGGGTCAACTTCACCCCTCCACTTT
>.|TRBV28|TRBJ2-7|12|.
CASSLPSYEQYF
TGTGCCAGCAGTCTACCCTCCTACGAGCAGTACTTC
>.|TRBV5-6|TRBJ1-4|17|TRBD1
CASSLEGQGARNEKLFF
TGTGCCAGCAGCTTGGAGGGACAGGGGGCGCGAAATGAAAAACTGTTTTTT
>once|TRBV4-1|TRBJ2-1|15|TRBD2
CASSRSPSGSNEQFF
TGCGCCAGCAGCCGAAGTCCTAGCGGGAGCAATGAGCAGTTCTTC
>.|TRBV10-3|TRBJ2-1|15|TRBD2
CASRLAGSAYNEQFF
TGTGCCAGCAGACTAGCGGGAAGCGCCTACAATGAGCAGTTCTTC